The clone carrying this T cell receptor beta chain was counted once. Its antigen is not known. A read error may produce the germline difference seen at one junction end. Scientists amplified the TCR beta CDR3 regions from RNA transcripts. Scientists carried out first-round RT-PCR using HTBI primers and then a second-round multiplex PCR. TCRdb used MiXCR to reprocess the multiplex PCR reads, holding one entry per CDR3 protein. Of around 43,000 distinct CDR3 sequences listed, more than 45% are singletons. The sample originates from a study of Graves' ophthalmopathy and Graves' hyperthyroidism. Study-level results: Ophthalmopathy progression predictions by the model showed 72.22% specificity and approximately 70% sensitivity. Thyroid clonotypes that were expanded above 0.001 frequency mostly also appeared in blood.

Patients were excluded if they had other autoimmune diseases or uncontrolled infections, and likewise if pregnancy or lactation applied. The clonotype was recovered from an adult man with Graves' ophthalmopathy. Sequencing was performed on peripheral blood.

The DNA of the CDR3 is TGCGCCAACAGCTCCGGGACAGCGCTTGGCGGTGAGCAGTTCTTC. Its translation is CANSSGTALGGEQFF. The chain recombines TRBV5-1 with TRBJ2-1; TRBD1 matches 7 bases. The CDR3 has 15 amino acids. The germline gives CDR1 SGHRS, CDR2 YFSETQ.